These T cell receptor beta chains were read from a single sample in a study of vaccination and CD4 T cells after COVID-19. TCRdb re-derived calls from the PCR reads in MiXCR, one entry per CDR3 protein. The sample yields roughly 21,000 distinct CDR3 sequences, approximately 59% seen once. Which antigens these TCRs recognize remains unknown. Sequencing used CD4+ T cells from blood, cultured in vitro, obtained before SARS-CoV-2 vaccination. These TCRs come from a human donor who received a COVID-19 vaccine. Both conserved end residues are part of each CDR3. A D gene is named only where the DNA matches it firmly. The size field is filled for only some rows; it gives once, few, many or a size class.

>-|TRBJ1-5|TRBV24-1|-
CATSSEESNQPQHF
TGTGCCACCAGTTCAGAGGAAAGCAATCAGCCCCAGCATTTT
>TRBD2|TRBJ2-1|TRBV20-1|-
CSAREVSGDGQFF
TGCAGTGCTAGAGAGGTTAGCGGGGATGGGCAGTTCTTC
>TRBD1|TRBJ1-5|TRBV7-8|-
CASSPDRVFNQPQHF
TGTGCCAGCAGCCCGGACAGGGTTTTCAATCAGCCCCAGCATTTT
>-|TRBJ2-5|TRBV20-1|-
CSARQGQETQYF
TGCAGTGCTAGACAGGGGCAAGAGACCCAGTACTTC
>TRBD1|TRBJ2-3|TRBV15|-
CATSRDWFAGGARINTQYF
TGTGCCACCAGCAGAGATTGGTTCGCAGGGGGCGCTCGGATAAATACGCAGTATTTT
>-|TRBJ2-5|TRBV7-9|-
CASSSLEEETQYF
TGTGCCAGCAGCTCACTAGAGGAAGAGACCCAGTACTTC
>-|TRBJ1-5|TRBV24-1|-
CATSTRGERVPQHF
TGTGCCACCAGTACACGGGGGGAACGGGTGCCCCAGCATTTT
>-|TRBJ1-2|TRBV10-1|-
CASSEQGIPTDGYTF
TGCGCCAGCAGTGAGCAGGGCATTCCAACGGATGGCTACACCTTC
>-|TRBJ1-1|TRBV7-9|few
CASSLVFPGAVAFF
TGTGCCAGCAGCTTAGTTTTCCCCGGGGCGGTAGCTTTCTTT
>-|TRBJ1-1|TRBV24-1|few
CATSDPSGNTEAFF
TGTGCCACCAGTGATCCCTCCGGGAACACTGAAGCTTTCTTT
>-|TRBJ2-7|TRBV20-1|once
CSARDPDRSSSYEQYF
TGCAGTGCTAGAGATCCCGACAGGTCCTCTTCCTACGAGCAGTACTTC
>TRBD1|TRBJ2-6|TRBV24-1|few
CATSDPRGGGGANVLTF
TGTGCCACCAGTGATCCTCGAGGGGGCGGTGGGGCCAACGTCCTGACTTTC
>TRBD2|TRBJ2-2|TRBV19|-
CASSTSGGAITGELFF
TGTGCCAGTAGTACATCGGGGGGGGCGATCACCGGGGAGCTGTTTTTT
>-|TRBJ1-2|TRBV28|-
CASSLTGGNGYTF
TGTGCCAGCTCCTTGACCGGGGGTAATGGCTACACCTTC
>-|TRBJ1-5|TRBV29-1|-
CSVGGSVGPQHF
TGCAGCGTTGGGGGGTCGGTAGGGCCCCAGCATTTT
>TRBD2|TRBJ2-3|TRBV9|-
CASSVGLAGVGTQYF
TGTGCCAGCAGCGTAGGACTAGCGGGGGTGGGTACGCAGTATTTT
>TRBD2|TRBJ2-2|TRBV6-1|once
CASSGLAGGDGELFF
TGTGCCAGCAGTGGACTAGCGGGGGGTGACGGGGAGCTGTTTTTT
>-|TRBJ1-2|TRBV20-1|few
CSARDLAGADYGYTF
TGCAGTGCTAGAGATCTAGCAGGGGCTGACTATGGCTACACCTTC
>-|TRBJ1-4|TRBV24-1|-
CATSEGSEKLFF
TGTGCCACCAGTGAAGGGTCTGAAAAACTGTTTTTT
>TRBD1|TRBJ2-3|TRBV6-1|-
CASTQGQPTLTDTQYF
TGTGCCAGCACTCAGGGACAGCCAACCCTCACAGATACGCAGTATTTT
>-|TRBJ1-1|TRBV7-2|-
CASSQTGGRTEAFF
TGTGCCAGCAGCCAGACCGGGGGTCGCACTGAAGCTTTCTTT
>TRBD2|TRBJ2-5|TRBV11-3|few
CASSWEGQETQYF
TGTGCCAGCAGCTGGGAGGGCCAAGAGACCCAGTACTTC
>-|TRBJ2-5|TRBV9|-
CASSVGVNRHQETQYF
TGTGCCAGCAGCGTAGGGGTCAATCGACACCAAGAGACCCAGTACTTC
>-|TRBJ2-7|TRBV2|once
CASSSPFRQDGNEQYF
TGTGCCAGCAGCTCGCCCTTCCGACAGGACGGGAACGAGCAGTACTTC
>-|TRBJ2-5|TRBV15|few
CATSTTRTQYQETQYF
TGTGCCACCAGCACCACCCGAACCCAGTACCAAGAGACCCAGTACTTC
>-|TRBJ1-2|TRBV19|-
CATMEEFPYGYTF
TGTGCCACCATGGAGGAATTCCCCTATGGCTACACCTTC
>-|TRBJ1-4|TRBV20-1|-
CSAISGLSREKLFF
TGCAGTGCTATATCAGGGTTAAGTCGAGAAAAACTGTTTTTT
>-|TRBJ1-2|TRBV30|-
CASPGEGNYGYTF
TGTGCCTCCCCGGGGGAGGGGAACTATGGCTACACCTTC
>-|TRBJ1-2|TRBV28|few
CATGYPGYTF
TGTGCCACAGGGTATCCCGGCTACACCTTC
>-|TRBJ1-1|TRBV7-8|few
CASSLGGEGNTEAFF
TGTGCCAGCAGCTTAGGTGGGGAGGGGAACACTGAAGCTTTCTTT
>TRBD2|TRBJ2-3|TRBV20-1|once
CSARSLRTSGGTTDTQYF
TGCAGTGCTAGAAGTCTCCGGACTAGCGGGGGAACCACAGATACGCAGTATTTT
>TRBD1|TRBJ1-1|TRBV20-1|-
CSARDFGTGEYTEAFF
TGCAGTGCTAGAGATTTTGGGACAGGGGAGTACACTGAAGCTTTCTTT
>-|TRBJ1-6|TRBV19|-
CASSISGELYNSPLHF
TGTGCCAGTAGTATATCTGGGGAGCTCTATAATTCACCCCTCCACTTT
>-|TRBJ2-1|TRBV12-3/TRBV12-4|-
CASSLLRVGQFF
TGTGCCAGCAGCCTTCTGCGGGTTGGGCAGTTCTTC
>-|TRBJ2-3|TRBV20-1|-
CSAFASTDTQYF
TGCAGTGCTTTTGCCAGCACAGATACGCAGTATTTT
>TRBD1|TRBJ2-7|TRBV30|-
CAWSRQGASYEQYF
TGTGCCTGGAGTCGACAGGGGGCCTCCTACGAGCAGTACTTC
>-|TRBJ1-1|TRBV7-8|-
CASSGQFMNTEAFF
TGTGCCAGCAGTGGACAGTTCATGAACACTGAAGCTTTCTTT
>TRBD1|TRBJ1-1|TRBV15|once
CATSRVTGAEAFF
TGTGCCACCAGCAGAGTAACAGGGGCTGAAGCTTTCTTT
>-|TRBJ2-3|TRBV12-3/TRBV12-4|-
CASSFSGRSGWDTQYF
TGTGCCAGCAGTTTCTCGGGACGGAGTGGATGGGATACGCAGTATTTT
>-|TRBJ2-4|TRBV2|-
CASRPDTSAKNIQYF
TGTGCCAGCAGACCGGACACCTCAGCCAAAAACATTCAGTACTTC
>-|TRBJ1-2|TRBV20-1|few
CSAGEGGNYGYTF
TGCAGTGCTGGGGAGGGGGGCAACTATGGCTACACCTTC